The clone carrying this TCR beta chain was observed a handful of times. As yet, its antigen is unknown. Data came from immunoSEQ multiplex PCR; TCRdb stores just in-frame clones and leaves some out. This sample carries 15,000 or so clones, about 80% of them seen once, and the ten largest clones take about a third. Unexposed donor CD4+ T cells date from about 2011-2018, before the COVID-19 pandemic. The cells were cultured for approximately 10 days before CD4+ T cells were isolated. Germline V gene data show CDR1 as SGHRS and CDR2 as YFSETQ. The V end lost 6 bases, the J end lost 4 bases, and 18 bases lay between the germline ends. The CDR3 sequence is 15 residues long. This sample was taken from a study of CD4 T cells in relation to SARS-CoV-2 and coronaviruses.

This receptor was identified in a human donor in good health. Sequenced input: CD4+ T cells from PBMCs, cultured in vitro. This chain uses TRBV5-1 with TRBJ2-3, with D possibly matching TRBD2 (6 bases). CDR3 in amino acids: CASKSGTFHADTQYF. The CDR3 bases are TGCGCCAGCAAATCCGGGACTTTCCATGCAGATACGCAGTATTTT.